This TCR beta chain was captured by sequencing in a study of T-cell reconstitution after alpha-beta-depleted transplantation in children. The CDR3 covers 15 residues. V was shortened by 0 bases and J by 9 bases, with 17 bases between the two germline ends. Germline V CDR1 and CDR2: LNHNV, YYDKDF (reference sequence). Unique molecular identifiers were incorporated during preparation of the TCRbeta library. In TCRdb, the PCR reads were re-called with MiXCR into one record per CDR3 protein. This repertoire shows 200,000 to 250,000 distinct CDR3 sequences, roughly 10% found once; its top ten account for 25% to 30%. This clonotype was seen ten or more times. Its cognate antigen is unknown. Whole-study findings and limits: Among T cells one year after transplant, newly produced cells accounted for most counts and diversity. It was surviving recipient T cells and thymic progenitors that gave some patients high TCRbeta diversity at day 60.

The sequencing here drew on PBMCs, taken before TCRalphabeta/CD19-depleted stem cell transplant. This rearrangement joins TRBV15 to TRBJ1-1; perhaps TRBD1 as D (6 bases). This sequence was found in a child younger than two with acute myeloid leukemia, due to receive a stem cell transplant. CDR3 sequence: CATSREGALEGKAFF. For the CDR3, the DNA is TGTGCCACCAGCAGAGAGGGGGCCCTGGAGGGGAAAGCTTTCTTT. The full variable domain, completed using reference TRBV15 and TRBJ1-1, is DAMVIQNPRYQVTQFGKPVTLSCSQTLNHNVMYWYQQKSSQAPKLLFHYYDKDFNNEADTPDNFQSRRPNTSFCFLDIRSPGLGDTAMYLCATSREGALEGKAFFGQGTRLTVV.